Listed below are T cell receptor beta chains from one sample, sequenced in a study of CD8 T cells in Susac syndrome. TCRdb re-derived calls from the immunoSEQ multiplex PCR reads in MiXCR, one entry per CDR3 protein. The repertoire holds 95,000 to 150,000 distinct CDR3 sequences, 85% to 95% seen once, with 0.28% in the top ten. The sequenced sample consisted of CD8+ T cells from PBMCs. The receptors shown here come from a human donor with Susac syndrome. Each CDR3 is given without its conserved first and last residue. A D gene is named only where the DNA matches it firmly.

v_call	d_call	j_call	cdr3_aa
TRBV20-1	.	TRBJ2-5	SARSLETQY
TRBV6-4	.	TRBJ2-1	ASSDSHEQF
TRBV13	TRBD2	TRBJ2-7	ASSRASGPSYEQY
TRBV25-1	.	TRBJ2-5	ASSGGGGSILKTQY
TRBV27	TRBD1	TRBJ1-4	ASSRGQGEKLF
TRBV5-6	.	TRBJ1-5	ASSLEGGNNQPQH
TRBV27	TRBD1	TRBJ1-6	ASSSGQGNSPLH
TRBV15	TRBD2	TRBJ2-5	ATSNIRTSGETQY
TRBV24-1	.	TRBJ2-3	ATSDRYTDTQY
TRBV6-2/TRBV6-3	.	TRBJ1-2	ASGDGDLYGYT
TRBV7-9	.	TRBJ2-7	ASGGREQY
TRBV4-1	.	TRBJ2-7	ASSQGNGYEQY
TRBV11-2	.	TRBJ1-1	ASSKTREAF
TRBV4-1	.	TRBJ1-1	ASSQEPLRRTEAF
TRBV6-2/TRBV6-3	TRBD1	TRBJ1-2	ATRQGANNNYGYT
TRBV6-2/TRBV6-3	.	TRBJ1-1	ASSYDRASRV
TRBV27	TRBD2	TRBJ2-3	ASSGLVKDTQY
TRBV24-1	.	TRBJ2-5	ATSDLRTVGGETQY
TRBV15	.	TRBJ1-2	ATSRDWSRATSNYGYT
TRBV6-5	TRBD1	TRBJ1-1	ASSPETGGTEAF
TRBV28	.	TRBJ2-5	ASSTPTSPTQETQY
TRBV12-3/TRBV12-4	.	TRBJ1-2	ASSSSGDGYT
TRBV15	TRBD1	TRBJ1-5	ATSMLPFVGGSNQPQH